Listed below are T cell receptor beta chains from one sample, sequenced in a study of technical replicates of blood from a few donors. Clones were read by immunoSEQ multiplex PCR, and TCRdb kept only the in-frame ones, dropping some. The sample yields about 100,000 clones, approximately 94% seen once. The sequenced material came from T cells isolated from PBMCs. These receptors were taken from a human donor in good health. Each CDR3 is given with its conserved first and last residue. D genes are given only for firm matches. Size values are once, few and many counts, or a class for expanded clones, and some rows have none.

abundance,v_gene,d_gene,j_gene,CDR3aa,CDR3nt
NA,TRBV19,NA,TRBJ2-7,CASSPRVASTYEQYF,TGTGCCAGTAGTCCCCGGGTAGCTTCAACCTACGAGCAGTACTTC
NA,TRBV4-1,NA,TRBJ2-7,CASSLGPRWTRDPYEQYF,TGCGCCAGCAGCCTGGGGCCCCGCTGGACGCGGGACCCCTACGAGCAGTACTTC
NA,TRBV11-2,NA,TRBJ1-2,CASSLMRGRRHGYTF,TGTGCCAGCAGCTTAATGCGGGGGCGTCGTCATGGCTACACCTTC
NA,TRBV12-5,NA,TRBJ2-2,CASGLSLPGTPFGELFF,TGTGCTAGTGGTTTGTCCCTCCCGGGGACACCCTTCGGGGAGCTGTTTTTT
NA,TRBV5-1,NA,TRBJ2-5,CASSLWGSLETQYF,TGCGCCAGCAGCTTGTGGGGCTCACTAGAGACCCAGTACTTC
NA,TRBV28,TRBD2,TRBJ2-6,CASSLSGGNPLSNSGANVLTF,TGTGCCAGCAGTTTATCGGGAGGGAATCCCCTCTCTAACTCTGGGGCCAACGTCCTGACTTTC
NA,TRBV14,TRBD2,TRBJ2-3,CASSQTGTKTDTQYF,TGTGCCAGCAGCCAAACCGGGACTAAAACAGATACGCAGTATTTT
NA,TRBV2,NA,TRBJ2-5,CASSGITRVEETQYF,TGTGCCAGCAGCGGGATTACAAGGGTGGAGGAGACCCAGTACTTC
once,TRBV28,NA,TRBJ1-1,CASSYRGTEAFF,TGTGCCAGCAGTTATCGGGGGACTGAAGCTTTCTTT
NA,TRBV28,NA,TRBJ1-2,CASSFTGNDGYTF,TGTGCCAGCAGTTTTACAGGGAATGATGGCTACACCTTC
NA,TRBV2,TRBD1,TRBJ2-5,CASVRQGTETQYF,TGTGCCAGCGTACGACAGGGAACAGAGACCCAGTACTTC
NA,TRBV27,TRBD2,TRBJ2-3,CASSLLRGLAGVLGTDTQYF,TGTGCCAGCAGTTTACTTCGTGGACTAGCGGGGGTTTTAGGTACAGATACGCAGTATTTT
once,TRBV5-1,NA,TRBJ2-3,CASSSPGQATDTQYF,TGCGCCAGCAGCTCCCCGGGACAAGCGACAGATACGCAGTATTTT
NA,TRBV7-9,TRBD1,TRBJ2-3,CASSRGQGVTDTQYF,TGTGCCAGCAGCCGAGGACAGGGCGTCACAGATACGCAGTATTTT
NA,TRBV6-4,TRBD2,TRBJ2-5,CASSDPAGDRETQYF,TGTGCCAGCAGTGACCCAGCGGGAGATCGAGAGACCCAGTACTTC
NA,TRBV4-1,TRBD2,TRBJ2-1,CASSPWLGASGQFF,TGCGCCAGCAGCCCATGGTTAGGAGCTAGCGGGCAGTTCTTC
NA,TRBV7-3,NA,TRBJ1-4,CASRPTNRWGVELTNEKLFF,TGTGCCAGCAGACCCACTAACAGGTGGGGTGTAGAACTAACTAATGAAAAACTGTTTTTT
NA,TRBV2,TRBD2,TRBJ2-3,CASSSLADTQYF,TGTGCCAGCAGTTCACTAGCGGATACGCAGTATTTT
NA,TRBV19,TRBD1,TRBJ1-1,CASSYRGVSEAFF,TGTGCCAGTAGTTACAGGGGGGTCTCTGAAGCTTTCTTT
once,TRBV25-1,TRBD1,TRBJ2-2,CASSEGQGVTGELFF,TGTGCCAGCAGTGAAGGACAGGGAGTCACCGGGGAGCTGTTTTTT
NA,TRBV2,TRBD2,TRBJ2-1,CASSDAGGDNEQFF,TGTGCCAGCAGTGACGCGGGAGGAGACAATGAGCAGTTCTTC
NA,TRBV5-7,NA,TRBJ2-2,CASSFRGTGELFF,TGTGCCAGCAGCTTTCGGGGGACCGGGGAGCTGTTTTTT
NA,TRBV5-5,NA,TRBJ1-3,CASSPTTGGNTIYF,TGTGCCAGCAGTCCGACGACAGGAGGAAACACCATATATTTT
NA,TRBV13,NA,TRBJ1-3,CASSLGVRPRGSGNTIYF,TGTGCCAGCAGCTTAGGAGTACGTCCAAGGGGCTCTGGAAACACCATATATTTT
NA,TRBV2,TRBD1,TRBJ1-6,CASSRNRDSNNSPLHF,TGTGCCAGCAGTCGTAACCGGGACAGCAATAATTCACCCCTCCACTTT
NA,TRBV5-4,NA,TRBJ1-1,CASSSGGARDTEAFF,TGTGCCAGCAGCTCGGGCGGGGCGCGTGACACTGAAGCTTTCTTT
NA,TRBV10-1,NA,TRBJ2-3,CASSRGGTVTDTQYF,TGCGCCAGCAGTAGAGGGGGTACGGTGACAGATACGCAGTATTTT
NA,TRBV5-1,NA,TRBJ2-3,CASSFTGYYTDTQYF,TGCGCCAGCAGCTTTACAGGGTATTACACAGATACGCAGTATTTT
NA,TRBV5-5,NA,TRBJ1-1,CASSYMNTEAFF,TGTGCCAGCAGCTACATGAACACTGAAGCTTTCTTT
NA,TRBV19,NA,TRBJ1-4,CASSISFVGGEKLFF,TGTGCCAGTAGTATCTCTTTTGTGGGAGGCGAAAAACTGTTTTTT
NA,TRBV2,TRBD2,TRBJ2-1,CASSSTSGGINEQFF,TGTGCCAGCAGTTCGACTAGCGGGGGAATAAATGAGCAGTTCTTC
NA,TRBV14,TRBD2,TRBJ2-7,CASSPGLAGRSSYEQYF,TGTGCCAGCAGCCCCGGACTAGCGGGAAGGAGCTCCTACGAGCAGTACTTC
NA,TRBV28,TRBD1,TRBJ1-1,CASRWPDRTNTEAFF,TGTGCCAGCAGGTGGCCGGACAGGACAAACACTGAAGCTTTCTTT
once,TRBV29-1,TRBD2,TRBJ2-1,CSVVRGGPSYNEQFF,TGCAGCGTTGTCCGGGGGGGGCCCTCCTACAATGAGCAGTTCTTC
NA,TRBV4-1,NA,TRBJ2-7,CASSPTVGREQYF,TGCGCCAGCAGCCCAACGGTGGGGCGGGAGCAGTACTTC
NA,TRBV13,NA,TRBJ2-7,CASSRFTEAGEQYF,TGTGCCAGCAGCCGCTTTACGGAAGCGGGCGAGCAGTACTTC
NA,TRBV4-1,NA,TRBJ1-1,CASSRGRDNTEAFF,TGCGCCAGCAGCCGGGGGAGGGATAACACTGAAGCTTTCTTT
NA,TRBV5-8,NA,TRBJ2-2,CASSFHGGELFF,TGTGCCAGCAGCTTTCACGGGGGGGAGCTGTTTTTT
once,TRBV5-4,NA,TRBJ2-2,CASSSDGANTGELFF,TGTGCCAGCAGCTCAGACGGAGCGAACACCGGGGAGCTGTTTTTT
NA,TRBV6-5,NA,TRBJ1-5,CASSYQYGGNQPQHF,TGTGCCAGCAGTTACCAGTATGGAGGGAATCAGCCCCAGCATTTT
NA,TRBV7-3,NA,TRBJ2-5,CASSFLGSSRGETQYF,TGTGCCAGCAGCTTCCTGGGCAGTTCAAGAGGGGAGACCCAGTACTTC
NA,TRBV28,NA,TRBJ2-3,CASTSLGASTDTQYF,TGTGCCAGCACCTCATTGGGGGCGAGCACAGATACGCAGTATTTT
NA,TRBV11-2,TRBD1,TRBJ2-5,CASSLPGGVGETQYF,TGTGCCAGCAGCTTACCAGGGGGTGTAGGAGAGACCCAGTACTTC
NA,TRBV7-2,NA,TRBJ1-3,CASSFHRATVSGNTIYF,TGTGCCAGCAGCTTCCACAGGGCCACTGTCTCTGGAAACACCATATATTTT
NA,TRBV2,NA,TRBJ1-2,CASKQGPYGYTF,TGTGCCAGCAAACAGGGTCCCTATGGCTACACCTTC
once,TRBV10-3,TRBD2,TRBJ2-1,CAISERTSGEHEQFF,TGTGCCATCAGTGAGAGGACTAGCGGAGAACATGAGCAGTTCTTC
NA,TRBV28,NA,TRBJ2-5,CATFGSSAGQETQYF,TGTGCCACGTTCGGGTCCAGCGCGGGTCAAGAGACCCAGTACTTC
NA,TRBV7-9,NA,TRBJ1-4,CASSLFKGASGWLFF,TGTGCCAGCAGCTTATTTAAAGGGGCCTCGGGCTGGCTGTTTTTT
once,TRBV29-1,TRBD1,TRBJ2-7,CSVERGTDYEQYF,TGCAGCGTTGAAAGAGGGACAGACTACGAGCAGTACTTC
NA,TRBV6-1,TRBD1,TRBJ2-3,CASSEGAGGFIDTQYF,TGTGCCAGCAGTGAAGGTGCAGGGGGCTTTATAGATACGCAGTATTTT
NA,TRBV4-2,NA,TRBJ2-7,CASSPAHTGLSYEQYF,TGTGCCAGCAGCCCGGCACATACCGGACTTTCCTACGAGCAGTACTTC
NA,TRBV6-5,NA,TRBJ2-1,CASSNLSGPYNEQFF,TGTGCCAGCAGCAACCTTAGCGGACCCTACAATGAGCAGTTCTTC
NA,TRBV27,TRBD1,TRBJ1-2,CASSLGTGATRPYGYTF,TGTGCCAGCAGTTTAGGGACAGGGGCGACCCGTCCCTATGGCTACACCTTC
NA,TRBV9,NA,TRBJ1-1,CASSGGSRDTEAFF,TGTGCCAGCAGTGGGGGGAGCCGAGACACTGAAGCTTTCTTT
NA,TRBV19,TRBD2,TRBJ2-5,CASRKHRTSEQETQYF,TGTGCCAGTAGAAAGCACCGGACTAGCGAGCAAGAGACCCAGTACTTC
once,TRBV29-1,NA,TRBJ1-1,CSVGGQHTEAFF,TGCAGCGTCGGTGGACAGCACACTGAAGCTTTCTTT
NA,TRBV29-1,NA,TRBJ2-3,CSVAIGRGRTDTQYF,TGCAGCGTTGCAATAGGGCGGGGACGCACAGATACGCAGTATTTT